This entry is about one T cell receptor beta chain. Its antigen specificity is not known. The sample holds no much larger clone one base away, and base qualities are not on file. The library was produced with the immunoSEQ multiplex PCR assay. For the multiplex PCR, a mixture combining 60 forward primers for TCR Vbeta segments and 13 reverse primers for TCR Jbeta segments was used. The CDR3 region of rearranged TCR beta genes was amplified from genomic DNA with a multiplex PCR assay. The amplified TCR beta libraries were sequenced on the Illumina HiSeq System as 87-base-pair reads. The study's processing was this. Across the roughly 670 repertoires, a later analysis counted tens of millions of unique TCR beta chains, approximately 12 million of which were shared by at least two donors. To remove PCR and sequencing errors, raw reads were error-corrected and collapsed into unique sequences using a nearest-neighbor algorithm that merged closely related sequences. CDR3 sequences were aligned to IMGT reference sequences to assign V, D and J gene segments. Each retained sequence needed at least a six-nucleotide match to both a V gene segment and a J gene segment. Rearrangements were classified as productive when the CDR3 lacked stop codons and remained in frame with V and J, and all other rearrangements were classified as non-productive. Following IMGT convention, CDR3 was defined as the stretch from the second conserved V-encoded cysteine to the conserved J-encoded phenylalanine. Sequences without an unambiguous match to a single V gene segment were excluded from the earlier analysis of a few hundred of the donors. In an earlier analysis of some 590 of the donors, a V segment was called functional when productive rearrangements were above 56.7%, and segregating when the standard deviation between donors exceeded 5%. A statistical classification framework was built to diagnose cytomegalovirus status from the catalog of TCR beta chain sequences. In a later analysis, V and J genes were assigned by comparing TCR nucleotide sequences against IMGT/GENE-DB human TR gene sequences. The TCRdist pipeline was used in a later analysis to assign CDR3 sequences and most-parsimonious VDJ recombination scenarios. A later analysis defined each TCR beta chain by its CDR3 amino acid sequence plus V-gene family, and excluded reads lacking a unique V-gene family. As a way to deal with suspected cross-contamination and a sequencing artifact, a later analysis dropped nearly 600 nucleotide sequences that were highly shared and had low generation probability. A later analysis calculated a clonal expansion index for each public chain from normalized within-repertoire ranks of inferred template counts. Generation probabilities in a later analysis came from a VDJ recombination model fitted to out-of-frame rearrangements, and those results were checked against IGoR. In a later analysis, TCR-TCR, TCR-HLA and TCR-CMV co-occurrence was scored with hypergeometric tests, and a repertoire-size bias correction was applied to TCR pairs. A later analysis estimated false discovery rates by permuting HLA or CMV assignments 20 times. In a later analysis, co-occurring TCRs were grouped with DBSCAN, and TCRdist sequence similarity was added when clustering was performed within HLA-allele-positive subsets. Repertoires with fewer than 30,000 or more than 120,000 public chains, plus five repertoires with anomalous nucleotide sharing, were excluded from co-occurrence clustering. TCRdb obtained this table from immuneACCESS and retained in-frame rearrangements with V and J assigned. These tables miss some clones; where compared with another copy, unresolved V genes account for less than half of the shortfall, and the remainder is unexplained. That table supplies the V and J calls and clone size; D and trimming were determined from the DNA. This sample lists about 130,000 clones; 81% were detected once. 0.55% to 0.75% of the sample is in the top ten clones.

The data originate from a study of cytomegalovirus exposure and HLA in healthy donors (dated by TCRdb to about 2017). Concerning the study at large: An earlier analysis of 587 of the donors reported under 300 Gb of sequence data and 117 million unique TCR beta sequences obtained from roughly 180 million T cells. Approximately 310 gigabases of sequencing data and tens of millions of unique TCR sequences were included in an early release covering over 600 HLA-typed donors. The genetic ancestry cluster associated with self-reported Caucasian donors included about 84% of the roughly 400 genotyped donors. The study aimed to test whether cataloging public T cell receptors could reveal signatures of past pathogen exposure. Using immunosequencing, the study profiled T cell repertoires from 500 to 800 subjects and related those repertoires to cytomegalovirus serostatus. A separate validation cohort of 100 to 150 different subjects was used in addition to the roughly 640-subject first cohort. To predict cytomegalovirus infection status, the study combined high-throughput TCR immunosequencing, statistical association of individual TCRs with disease status, and machine learning. A later analysis re-examined previously published TCR beta repertoires from around 670 donors and added high-resolution HLA genotyping to investigate patterns of TCR occurrence. Rather than drawing on any new phenotypic data, the later analysis identified candidate immune exposures from TCR beta sequences and the way those sequences occurred across donors. To decide whether each TCR beta V gene segment behaved as functional or pseudogenic, an earlier analysis of approximately 590 of the donors relied on high-throughput TCR beta sequencing. Donor age, sex, ethnicity and CMV serostatus were compiled alongside the repertoire data. In a later genetic analysis, genome-wide SNP genotypes for about 55% of the roughly 700 donors were used, and that subset was treated as a discovery cohort. Every discovery cohort repertoire had been produced on one sequencing platform. HLA typing covered class I and class II loci at four-digit resolution. The number of typed donors differed by locus: about 620-640 for A, B, C, DRB1 and DQB1; some 540 for DQA1; around 610 for DPA1; and some 470 for DPB1. Roughly 5 DR-DQ haplotypes were handled as single units for association and clustering, since linkage in the cohort was strong. On average, around 240,000 unique TCR beta nucleotide sequences were sequenced per donor among fewer than 500 genotyped donors of the cohort, with about 17% of those sequences being non-productive.

In total, roughly 670 healthy bone marrow donors made up the cohort. At the time of sampling, all cohort members were nominally healthy, though unrecorded immune exposures were likely present. The donor was CMV seronegative and was included in the group of several hundred seronegative cohort members. Each donor provided a peripheral blood sample, and peripheral blood mononuclear cells were used for TCR beta sequencing. Genomic DNA was extracted from the blood cell samples with the Qiagen DNeasy Blood Extraction Kit. What the study reported, not specific to this receptor: Some IMGT-functional V segments, including TRBV6-2 and TRBV6-3, could not be told apart with the 87-base-pair reads, so those segments were excluded. It was suggested by the authors that the approach could potentially be generalized to other disease states and immunological phenotypes. The earlier analysis of 587 of the donors excluded roughly 16 rarely observed V segments, including chromosome 9 orphons, because counts were too low. A few of the identified cytomegalovirus-associated TCR beta chains were confirmed in vitro to be specific for cytomegalovirus antigens. A later analysis found that most CMV-associated TCR beta chains appeared HLA-restricted, with HLA associations seemingly driven largely by CMV exposure. In an earlier analysis of some 550 of the donors, most TCR beta V segments were observed in productive rearrangements about 87% or about 30% of the time, broadly matching IMGT annotations. Correlated functional status among segregating V segments might be attributable to linkage disequilibrium, but an unknown experimental factor could not be ruled out. A later genetic analysis associated a missense DCLRE1C variant with V-gene and J-gene trimming of TCR beta chains, and an independent cohort replicated the association. According to a later analysis, TCR association rates differed among HLA loci, with DRB1 alleles showing the most associated TCRs and HLA-C alleles showing the fewest. In both the original and validation cohorts, the classifier was reported to diagnose cytomegalovirus status with high specificity and sensitivity. In a later analysis, several top co-occurrence clusters were reported to appear linked to parvovirus B19, influenza, CMV and Epstein-Barr virus. When HLA alleles, especially DR and DQ, strongly co-occurred, TCR associations were difficult to assign to individual alleles. Only TCR beta chains were sequenced in this cohort, and the absence of alpha or paired-chain data limited detectable features. For the cohort, immune exposure information was limited to CMV serostatus. Roughly uniform sequencing depth across donors was assumed in presence/absence analyses, although this assumption may not hold. A later analysis associated 15,000 to 20,000 TCR beta sequences with specific HLA alleles at a false discovery rate of 0.05. A group of highly shared sequence variants was considered likely to be a technical artifact of the sequencing pipeline. In a later analysis, HLA-associated TCR beta chains showed more clonal expansion and lower generation probabilities than non-associated chains that were equally common. The study gave a list of 150 to 200 TCR beta chains associated with cytomegalovirus. A further reported finding was that TCR beta sequences accurately predicted the HLA-A and HLA-B alleles for most subjects in the first cohort. Compared with the roughly 700-donor mean, donors in an Asian-associated ancestry cluster had fewer N-insertions in productive TCRs, according to a later genetic analysis. Most TCR sequences were seen in very few donors, while some public TCRs were found in many individuals. HLA typing was unavailable for some donors at each locus, so association tests used only the typed subset.

The CDR3 contains 19 residues, cysteine and phenylalanine counted. Here the CDR3 DNA is all that survives: 57 bases in frame from base 1. Based on the germline V gene, the CDR1 and CDR2 sequences are SGHRS and YFSETQ. Trimmed from V: 1 base; trimmed from J: 3 bases; junction bases lacking a gene match: 15. The V and J genes are TRBV5-1 and TRBJ1-4; a stretch of 7 junction bases matches TRBD1. This TCR derives from a man aged 18 to 30 in good health and CMV-seronegative. The sequencing input was PBMCs. The nucleotides are TGCGCCAGCAGCTTGCGGGGCTTGACAGGGAGGTCGGCTAATGAAAAACTGTTTTTT. It encodes CASSLRGLTGRSANEKLFF.